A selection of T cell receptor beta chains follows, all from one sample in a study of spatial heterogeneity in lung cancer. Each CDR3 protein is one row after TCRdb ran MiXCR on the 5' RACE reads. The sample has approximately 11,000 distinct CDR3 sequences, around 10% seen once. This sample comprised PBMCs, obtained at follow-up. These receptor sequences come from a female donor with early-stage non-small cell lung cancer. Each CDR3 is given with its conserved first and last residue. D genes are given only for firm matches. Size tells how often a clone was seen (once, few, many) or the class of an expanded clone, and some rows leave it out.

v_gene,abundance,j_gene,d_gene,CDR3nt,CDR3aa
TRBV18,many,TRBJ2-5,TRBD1,TGTGCCAGCTCACCACAACAGGGGCAAGAGACCCAGTACTTC,CASSPQQGQETQYF
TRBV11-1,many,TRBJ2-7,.,TGTGCCAGCAGGCTGGGGGGCCCTGTTGGGGAGCAGTACTTC,CASRLGGPVGEQYF
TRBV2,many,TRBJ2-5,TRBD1,TGTGCCAGCAGGGCTACAGGGGGCGCGGCTCCGGAGACCCAGTACTTC,CASRATGGAAPETQYF
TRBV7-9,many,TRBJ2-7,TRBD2,TGTGCCAGCAGCGTAGGACTAGCGGGCCGGGGCGAGCAGTACTTC,CASSVGLAGRGEQYF
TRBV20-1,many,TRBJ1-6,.,TGCAGTGCTAGAGCTGGGCTCCTTAATTCACCCCTCCACTTT,CSARAGLLNSPLHF
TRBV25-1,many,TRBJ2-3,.,TGTGCCAGCAGTGGCCGGGACTTGACTCCTAGCACAGATACGCAGTATTTT,CASSGRDLTPSTDTQYF
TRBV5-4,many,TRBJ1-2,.,TGTGCCAGCAGCTCCTGGGACAATCGCTACACCTTC,CASSSWDNRYTF
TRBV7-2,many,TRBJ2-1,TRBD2,TGTGCCAGCAGCCCCGAGGGACTAGCGGTACGTAAGGGGAACTCCTACAATGAGCAGTTCTTC,CASSPEGLAVRKGNSYNEQFF
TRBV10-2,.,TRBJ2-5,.,TGCGCCAGCAGTGAGCCGCGAGGCAGGGGACAAGAGACCCAGTACTTC,CASSEPRGRGQETQYF
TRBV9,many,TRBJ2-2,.,TGTGCCAGCAGCGTAGAGGCTATTGGGAGGTCCGGGGAGCTGTTTTTT,CASSVEAIGRSGELFF
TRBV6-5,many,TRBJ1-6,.,TGTGCCAGCACCCTAGGTGGGAATTCACCCCTCCACTTT,CASTLGGNSPLHF
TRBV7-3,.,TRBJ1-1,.,TGTGCCAGCAGCGCCCTACCGGGGAAGAACACTGAAGCTTTCTTT,CASSALPGKNTEAFF
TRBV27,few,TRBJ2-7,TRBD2,TGTGCCAGCAGTTTGCTAGCGGGTAAATCCTACGAGCAGTACTTC,CASSLLAGKSYEQYF
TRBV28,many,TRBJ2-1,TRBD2,TGTGCCAGCAGTTTATCACTAGCGAGGAACAATGAGCAGTTCTTC,CASSLSLARNNEQFF
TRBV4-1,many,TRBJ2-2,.,TGCGCCAGCAGTCGCCCTTATTACACCGGGGAGCTGTTTTTT,CASSRPYYTGELFF